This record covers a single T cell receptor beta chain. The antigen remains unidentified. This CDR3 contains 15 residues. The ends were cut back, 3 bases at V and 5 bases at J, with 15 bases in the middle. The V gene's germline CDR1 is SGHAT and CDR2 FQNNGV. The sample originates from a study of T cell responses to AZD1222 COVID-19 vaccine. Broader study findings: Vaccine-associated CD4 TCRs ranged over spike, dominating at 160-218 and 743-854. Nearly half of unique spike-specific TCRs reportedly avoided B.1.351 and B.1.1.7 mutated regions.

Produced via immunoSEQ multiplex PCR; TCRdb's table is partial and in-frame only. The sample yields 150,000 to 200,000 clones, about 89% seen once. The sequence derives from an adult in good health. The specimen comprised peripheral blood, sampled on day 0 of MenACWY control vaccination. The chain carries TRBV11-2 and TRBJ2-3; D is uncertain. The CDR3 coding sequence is TGTGCCAGCAGCTTGTGGGTGGATCCGAGAGATACGCAGTATTTT. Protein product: CASSLWVDPRDTQYF.